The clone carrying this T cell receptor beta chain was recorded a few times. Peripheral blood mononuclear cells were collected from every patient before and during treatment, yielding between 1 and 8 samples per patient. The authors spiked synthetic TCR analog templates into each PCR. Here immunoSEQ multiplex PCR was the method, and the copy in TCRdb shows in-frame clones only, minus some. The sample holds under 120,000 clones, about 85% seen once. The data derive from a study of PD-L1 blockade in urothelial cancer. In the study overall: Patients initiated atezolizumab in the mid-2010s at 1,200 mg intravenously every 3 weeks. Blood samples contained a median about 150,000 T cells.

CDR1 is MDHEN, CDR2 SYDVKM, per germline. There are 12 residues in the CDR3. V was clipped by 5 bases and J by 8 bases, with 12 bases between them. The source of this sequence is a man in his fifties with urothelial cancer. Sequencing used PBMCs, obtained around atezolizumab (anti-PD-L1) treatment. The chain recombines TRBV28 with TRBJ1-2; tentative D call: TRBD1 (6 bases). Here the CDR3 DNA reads TGTGCCAGCAGTAAATACAGGGACGGCTACACCTTC. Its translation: CASSKYRDGYTF.